This T cell receptor beta chain was identified in a study of cytomegalovirus exposure and HLA in healthy donors (dated by TCRdb to the late 2010s). A note on the overall study: In an earlier analysis of 550 to 750 of the donors, around 300 Gb of sequence data and 100 million or so unique TCR beta sequences from roughly 190 million T cells were reported. About 330 gigabases of sequencing data and around 85 million unique TCR sequences made up an early release that covered several hundred HLA-typed donors. The genetic ancestry cluster associated with self-reported Caucasian donors included around four fifths of the 398 genotyped donors. The study was designed to test whether signatures of past pathogen exposure could be identified by cataloging public T cell receptors. The study used immunosequencing to profile the T cell repertoires of several hundred subjects and linked those repertoires to cytomegalovirus serostatus. In addition to the first cohort of 666 subjects, a separate validation cohort of 120 different subjects was used. To predict cytomegalovirus infection status, the study brought together high-throughput TCR immunosequencing, statistical association of individual TCRs with disease status, and machine learning. In a later analysis, previously published TCR beta repertoires from 550 to 750 donors were re-analyzed and high-resolution HLA genotyping was added so that TCR occurrence patterns could be studied. Rather than using new phenotypic data, the later analysis identified candidate immune exposures from TCR beta sequences and from how often those sequences occurred across donors. An earlier analysis of a few hundred of the donors applied high-throughput TCR beta sequencing to assess whether each TCR beta V gene segment acted as functional or pseudogenic. Donor age, sex, ethnicity and CMV serostatus were compiled alongside the repertoire data. A later genetic analysis used genome-wide SNP genotypes for about 55% of the 666 donors, treating that subset as a discovery cohort. All discovery cohort repertoires had been generated using a single sequencing platform. HLA typing included class I and class II loci at four-digit resolution. Typing coverage varied by locus: roughly 629-640 donors for A, B, C, DRB1 and DQB1; approximately 500 for DQA1; around 570 for DPA1; some 470 for DPB1. Because of strong linkage in the cohort, 5 or 6 DR-DQ haplotypes were treated as single units for association and clustering. On average, roughly 250,000 unique TCR beta nucleotide sequences were sequenced per donor among 398 genotyped donors of the cohort, with 15% to 20% of those sequences being non-productive. Overall study results and their limits: According to a later analysis, parvovirus B19, influenza, CMV and Epstein-Barr virus appeared linked to several top co-occurrence clusters. In a later analysis, TCR association rates were found to vary across HLA loci, with the most associated TCRs seen for DRB1 alleles and the fewest for HLA-C alleles. When HLA alleles, especially DR and DQ, strongly co-occurred, attributing TCR associations to individual alleles was difficult. A further reported finding was that TCR beta sequences accurately predicted the HLA-A and HLA-B alleles for most subjects in the first cohort. In this cohort, only TCR beta chains were sequenced, and detectable features were limited by the absence of alpha or paired-chain data. The classifier was reported to diagnose cytomegalovirus status with high specificity and sensitivity in both the original and validation cohorts. The authors suggested that the approach could potentially be generalized to other disease states and immunological phenotypes. The study gave a list of under 200 TCR beta chains associated with cytomegalovirus. A later genetic analysis associated a missense DCLRE1C variant with V-gene and J-gene trimming of TCR beta chains, and an independent cohort replicated the association. The 87-base-pair reads could not distinguish some IMGT-functional V segments, including TRBV6-2 and TRBV6-3, so those segments were excluded. The only immune exposure information available for the cohort was CMV serostatus. In an earlier analysis of 450 to 750 of the donors, most TCR beta V segments appeared in productive rearrangements about 87% or about 30% of the time, broadly matching IMGT annotations. Linkage disequilibrium might explain the correlated functional status among segregating V segments, but an unknown experimental factor could not be ruled out. A later analysis found that most CMV-associated TCR beta chains appeared HLA-restricted, with HLA associations seemingly driven largely by CMV exposure. A group of highly shared sequence variants was considered likely to be a technical artifact of the sequencing pipeline. In a later analysis, HLA-associated TCR beta chains showed more clonal expansion and lower generation probabilities than non-associated chains that were equally common. Because HLA typing was missing for some donors at each locus, association tests included only the typed subset. Sequencing depth was assumed to be roughly uniform across donors in the presence/absence analyses, though that assumption may not hold. A later genetic analysis reported fewer N-insertions in productive TCRs among donors in an Asian-associated ancestry cluster than the approximately 700-donor mean. Over 15 rarely observed V segments, including chromosome 9 orphons, were excluded from the earlier analysis of approximately 500 of the donors because counts were too low. Across donors, most TCR sequences were observed very rarely, whereas some public TCRs were present in many individuals. A few of the identified cytomegalovirus-associated TCR beta chains were confirmed in vitro to be specific for cytomegalovirus antigens. A later analysis associated about 18,000 TCR beta sequences with specific HLA alleles at a false discovery rate of 0.05.

The library was made by the immunoSEQ multiplex PCR assay. A mixture of 60 forward primers for TCR Vbeta segments and 13 reverse primers for TCR Jbeta segments was used in the multiplex PCR. A multiplex PCR assay on genomic DNA amplified the CDR3 region of rearranged TCR beta genes. On the Illumina HiSeq System, the amplified TCR beta libraries were sequenced as 87-base-pair reads. Concerning the study's data processing: A later analysis tallied roughly 76 million unique TCR beta chains across the approximately 670 repertoires, and some 10 million of those chains were shared by two or more donors. A nearest-neighbor algorithm error-corrected the raw reads and collapsed the reads into unique sequences, merging closely related sequences to remove PCR and sequencing errors. Alignment of CDR3 sequences to IMGT reference sequences was used to assign V, D and J gene segments. Each retained sequence needed at least a six-nucleotide match to both a V gene segment and a J gene segment. A rearrangement was called productive if the CDR3 had no stop codons and remained in frame with V and J, and every other rearrangement was called non-productive. Following IMGT convention, CDR3 was defined as the stretch from the second conserved V-encoded cysteine to the conserved J-encoded phenylalanine. The earlier analysis of approximately 590 of the donors excluded any sequence lacking an unambiguous match to a single V gene segment. An earlier analysis of roughly 590 of the donors called V segments functional above 56.7% productive rearrangements and segregating when the between-donor standard deviation exceeded 5%. A statistical classification framework was built for diagnosing cytomegalovirus status from the catalog of TCR beta chain sequences. V and J gene assignment, in a later analysis, came from comparing TCR nucleotide sequences with IMGT/GENE-DB human TR gene sequences. In a later analysis, CDR3 sequences and most-parsimonious VDJ recombination scenarios were assigned using the TCRdist pipeline. In a later analysis, each TCR beta chain was defined by its CDR3 amino acid sequence together with its V-gene family, and reads lacking a unique V-gene family were excluded. In a later analysis, a few hundred highly shared, low-generation-probability nucleotide sequences were removed to address suspected cross-contamination and a sequencing artifact. In a later analysis, a clonal expansion index was calculated for each public chain from normalized within-repertoire ranks of inferred template counts. A later analysis computed generation probabilities with a VDJ recombination model fitted to out-of-frame rearrangements, and checked the results against IGoR. Hypergeometric tests were used in a later analysis to score TCR-TCR, TCR-HLA and TCR-CMV co-occurrence, with a repertoire-size bias correction applied to the TCR pairs. In a later analysis, false discovery rates were estimated by permuting HLA or CMV assignments 20 times. In a later analysis, co-occurring TCRs were grouped using DBSCAN, with TCRdist sequence similarity added in when clustering inside HLA-allele-positive subsets. Repertoires with fewer than 30,000 or more than 120,000 public chains were left out of co-occurrence clustering, as were five repertoires with anomalous nucleotide sharing. TCRdb took this table from immuneACCESS and kept in-frame rearrangements with V and J called. Such tables lack part of the clones; where checked against another copy, unresolved V genes explain under half of the gap, and the rest is unexplained. V and J calls and clone size are as listed in that table; D and trimming were resolved from the DNA. Present in this sample are 95,000 to 150,000 clones, about three quarters of which were seen just once. The ten top clones hold approximately 31% of the sample.

As regards this clone: Its target antigen remains unknown. The record has no base qualities; no much larger clone is one base away.

In total, roughly 670 healthy bone marrow donors made up the cohort. All cohort members were sampled while nominally healthy, although unrecorded immune exposures were likely present. The donor tested CMV seropositive, placing the donor among the roughly 270 seropositive members of the cohort. A peripheral blood sample was provided by each donor, and peripheral blood mononuclear cells were used for TCR beta sequencing. The Qiagen DNeasy Blood Extraction Kit was used to extract genomic DNA from the blood cell samples. There are 15 amino acids in the CDR3, from cysteine to phenylalanine inclusive. CDR3 DNA only is kept here, 45 bases in frame from base 1. CDR1 and CDR2 are drawn from the germline V gene (reference sequence): LNHNV, YYDKDF. At the junction V is shortened by 2 bases and J by 5 bases; bases outside the gene matches: 9.

The TCR sequence derives from a man in his 60s in good health and CMV-seropositive. The chain uses TRBV15 and TRBJ2-7; TRBD2 aligns with 7 central bases. The sample comprised PBMCs. CDR3 sequence: CATSRLKGGPHEQYF. The sequenced DNA is TGTGCCACCAGCAGACTTAAGGGAGGGCCCCACGAGCAGTACTTC.